A single sample gave rise to the 32 T cell receptor beta chains below, sequenced in a study of lymphopenia after photon versus proton radiotherapy. TCRdb's copy holds only in-frame clones and misses some; the assay was immunoSEQ multiplex PCR. The data contain 25,000 to 30,000 clones, approximately 85% of them singletons. The sequenced sample was peripheral blood, obtained from a patient treated with photon-based radiotherapy. The receptors shown here come from a man aged 25 to 40 with gastric cancer.

The chain couples TRBV6-5 to TRBJ1-2; 7 bases match TRBD1. This CDR3 comprises 13 residues. Germline CDR1 MNHEY, CDR2 SVGAGI. Trimming removed 7 bases from V and 3 bases from J; junction bases left unmatched: 5. The CDR3 nucleotides are TGTGCCAGCAAGTTCGACAGGGACTATGGCTACACCTTC. Translating gives CASKFDRDYGYTF.

V and J are TRBV7-9 and TRBJ2-7; no clear D. The CDR3 is 14 amino acids. V dropped 3 bases and J dropped 3 bases, with 12 bases sitting between them. Germline values: CDR1 SEHNR, CDR2 FQNEAQ (reference sequence). DNA for the CDR3: TGTGCCAGCAGCTTTAATAATGGAGACTACGAGCAGTACTTC. Amino acid sequence: CASSFNNGDYEQYF. The variable domain in full, with the rest retrieved from reference TRBV7-9 and TRBJ2-7, is DTGVSQNPRHKITKRGQNVTFRCDPISEHNRLYWYRQTLGQGPEFLTYFQNEAQLEKSRLLSDRFSAERPKGSFSTLEIQRTEQGDSAMYLCASSFNNGDYEQYFGPGTRLTVT.

The chain couples TRBV6-5 to TRBJ2-4; maybe TRBD1 (6 bases). Germline V lookup: CDR1 MNHEY, CDR2 SVGAGI. Between the trimmed V and J ends, which lost 6 bases and 12 bases, there was a span of 9 bases. CDR3 length: 10 residues. The CDR3 region has the DNA TGTGCCAGCAGCAGGACAGCTCAGTACTTC. This gives the protein CASSRTAQYF.

The chain carries TRBV19 and TRBJ1-2; 9 bases align to TRBD1. This CDR3 comprises 15 residues. Germline-derived CDR1 and CDR2 are LNHDA and SQIVND (reference sequence). The trim removed 5 bases at V and 4 bases at J, leaving 8 bases unmatched. The CDR3 DNA follows: TGTGCCAGTAGTCTAAAGGGGACAGGGACCTATGGCTACACCTTC. Protein product: CASSLKGTGTYGYTF.

The chain carries TRBV6-5 and TRBJ2-2; a possible D gene is TRBD2 (5 bases). Germline V CDR1 and CDR2: MNHEY, SVGAGI. V lost 10 bases, J lost 4 bases, and 16 bases lay in between. The CDR3 sequence is 14 residues long. CDR3 DNA: TGTGCCACCGCGGGTGGGTTCGGCACCGGGGAGCTGTTTTTT. Its protein is CATAGGFGTGELFF.

Of note for this clone: A junction end diverges from the germline sequence, so it may reflect a read error. The chain employs TRBV15 and TRBJ1-6, with D perhaps TRBD1 (6 bases). CDR3 length: 17 residues. Germline V CDR1 and CDR2: LNHNV, YYDKDF (reference sequence). The DNA of the CDR3 is TGTGCCACCAGCGGAGAGGGAGTAGGGACATACTATTCACCCCTCCACTTT. Amino acid sequence: CATSGEGVGTYYSPLHF. Together with reference TRBV15 and TRBJ1-6, the CDR3 gives the full variable domain: DAMVIQNPRYQVTQFGKPVTLSCSQTLNHNVMYWYQQKSSQAPKLLFHYYDKDFNNEADTPDNFQSRRPNTSFCFLDIRSPGLGDTAMYLCATSGEGVGTYYSPLHFGNGTRLTVT.

The chain carries TRBV19 and TRBJ2-6; D is uncertain. This CDR3 has 16 residues. The V gene's germline CDR1 is LNHDA and CDR2 SQIVND (reference sequence). Trimming pared 5 bases from V and 0 bases from J, leaving 11 bases between. CDR3 loop: CASSALIGSGANVLTF. CDR3 DNA: TGTGCCAGTAGTGCCCTCATAGGCTCTGGGGCCAACGTCCTGACTTTC.

The rearrangement joins TRBV7-9 to TRBJ2-2, with D hard to call. The length of the CDR3 is 16 residues. CDR1 is SEHNR and CDR2 is FQNEAQ in the germline V gene (reference sequence). Between the trimmed V and J ends, which lost 1 base and 4 bases, there was a span of 13 bases. The CDR3 coding sequence is TGTGCCAGCAGCTTAGATATACGATCTAGCACCGGGGAGCTGTTTTTT. Translated: CASSLDIRSSTGELFF.

V usage is TRBV11-3 and J usage is TRBJ1-2; a weak D match, TRBD1 (6 bases). Per germline, CDR1 SGHNT and CDR2 YENEEA. Trimming left V 1 base short and J 7 bases short, with 13 bases between. This CDR3 is 14 amino acids long. The CDR3 DNA sequence: TGTGCCAGCAGCTTAGGAGGGGGGAGCGGTGGCTACACCTTC. It specifies CASSLGGGSGGYTF.

The gene calls are TRBV6-5 and TRBJ1-1, with a possible D match to TRBD1 (5 bases). V was cut by 8 bases and J by 5 bases, with 12 bases left in between. The length of the CDR3 is 12 residues. Germline lookup yields CDR1 MNHEY and CDR2 SVGAGI. The CDR3 loop reads CASRGGGTEAFF. CDR3 nucleotides: TGTGCCAGCCGCGGGGGAGGAACTGAAGCTTTCTTT.

In its sample, this clone was seen once. The chain carries TRBV14 and TRBJ2-3; possibly TRBD1 for D (6 bases). Germline V gene sequence: CDR1 SGHDN, CDR2 FVKESK. V lost 4 bases, J lost 5 bases, and 16 bases lay in between. The CDR3 runs 15 residues. As DNA, the CDR3 is TGTGCCAGCAGCCCAGACCCACAGGGTGTAGATACGCAGTATTTT. Residues: CASSPDPQGVDTQYF.

This clone was seen once. This rearrangement joins TRBV13 to TRBJ2-7; D not resolved. V dropped 5 bases and J dropped 0 bases, with 17 bases sitting between them. CDR1 and CDR2 (germline): PRHDT, FYEKMQ (reference sequence). The CDR3 contains 16 residues. The CDR3 DNA is TGTGCCAGCAGCCCGTCTGACAAGGCCCTCTCCTACGAGCAGTACTTC. This encodes CASSPSDKALSYEQYF.

This chain uses TRBV28 with TRBJ1-2; TRBD1 agrees at 7 bases. V gave up 7 bases and J gave up 3 bases; unmatched junction bases: 14. The CDR3 is made up of 16 amino acids. Germline-derived CDR1 and CDR2 are MDHEN and SYDVKM. CDR3 coding DNA: TGTGCCAGCAACCTTGGGGGATCACAGGGGCACTATGGCTACACCTTC. It encodes CASNLGGSQGHYGYTF.

The chain couples TRBV19 to TRBJ1-4; 11 positions match TRBD1. This CDR3 region has 16 residues. Germline V gene data show CDR1 as LNHDA and CDR2 as SQIVND (reference sequence). Losses at the gene ends were 11 bases for V and 0 bases for J; bases not matched to a gene: 8. The CDR3: CAAGQGEMATNEKLFF. For the CDR3, the DNA is TGTGCCGCGGGACAGGGGGAAATGGCAACTAATGAAAAACTGTTTTTT.

The table lists this clone with a count of one. J is TRBJ2-7 and V is TRBV6-5; D is ambiguous. The CDR3 extends over 12 amino acids. CDR1 MNHEY and CDR2 SVGAGI come from the germline V gene. With 5 bases removed from V and 4 bases from J, the gap between germline ends came to 9 bases. The CDR3 spells CASSLDRYEQYF. Written as DNA, the CDR3 is TGTGCCAGCAGTCTAGACCGATACGAGCAGTACTTC.

The CDR3 DNA sequence: TGTGCCAGCAGCCAAGCTCCCCCCAAGGTCATGAACACTGAAGCTTTCTTT. This gives the protein CASSQAPPKVMNTEAFF. The rearrangement links TRBV5-4 to TRBJ1-1, with D hard to call. V shed 4 bases and J shed 0 bases, with 19 bases lying between them. CDR1 is SGHNT, CDR2 YYREEE, per germline (reference sequence). This CDR3 contains 17 residues.

The V and J genes are TRBV6-6 and TRBJ2-3; possible D gene TRBD1, 5 bases. V dropped 7 bases and J dropped 2 bases, with 7 bases sitting between them. Germline CDR1 is MNHNY and CDR2 is SVGAGI (reference sequence). This CDR3 region has 12 residues. The CDR3, as DNA: TGTGCCAGCACCGGACACACAGATACGCAGTATTTT. This sequence encodes CASTGHTDTQYF.

The chain is built from TRBV18 and TRBJ2-7, with 8 bases aligning to TRBD1. CDR3 size: 16 residues. Germline assignment: CDR1 KGHSH and CDR2 LQKENI. Unmatched junction bases numbered 10, after V lost 3 bases and J lost 3 bases. The CDR3: CASSPYGTGGLYEQYF. The CDR3 DNA reads TGTGCCAGCTCACCCTACGGGACAGGAGGTCTCTACGAGCAGTACTTC.

V and J are TRBV4-2 and TRBJ1-6, with TRBD1 identical over 8 bases. Trimming at V came to 0 bases and at J to 9 bases, leaving 13 bases not matched to a gene. The CDR3 consists of 18 residues. Germline V gene lookup returns CDR1 LGHNA and CDR2 YNFKEQ. The CDR3 here is CASSQESFGQGLGSPLHF. DNA of the CDR3: TGTGCCAGCAGCCAAGAGAGTTTTGGACAGGGCTTAGGTTCACCCCTCCACTTT.

The chain couples TRBV5-1 to TRBJ2-2; 8 bases match TRBD2. From germline, CDR1 is SGHRS and CDR2 YFSETQ. The CDR3 contains 16 residues. V was pared by 4 bases and J by 2 bases, with 7 bases of the junction left unmatched. The CDR3: CASSELLADNTGELFF. The DNA for the CDR3 is TGCGCCAGCAGCGAACTACTAGCGGATAACACCGGGGAGCTGTTTTTT. Complete variable domain (other parts from reference TRBV5-1 and TRBJ2-2): KAGVTQTPRYLIKTRGQQVTLSCSPISGHRSVSWYQQTPGQGLQFLFEYFSETQRNKGNFPGRFSGRQFSNSRSEMNVSTLELGDSALYLCASSELLADNTGELFFGEGSRLTVL.

The rearrangement uses TRBV2 and TRBJ2-5; D perhaps matches TRBD1 (5 bases). V was clipped by 6 bases and J by 2 bases, with 13 bases between them. The V gene's germline CDR1 is SNHLY and CDR2 FYNNEI. This CDR3 has 14 amino acids. This chain's CDR3 is CASSLEGVQETQYF. CDR3 nucleotide sequence: TGTGCCAGCAGCCTGGAAGGGGTACAAGAGACCCAGTACTTC.

The chain uses TRBV11-2 and TRBJ2-3; D not certain. This CDR3 region has 13 residues. V was cut by 4 bases and J by 4 bases, with 9 bases left in between. Germline values: CDR1 SGHAT, CDR2 FQNNGV. The CDR3 region is CASSSENADTQYF. CDR3 bases: TGTGCCAGCAGCTCTGAAAACGCAGATACGCAGTATTTT.

With regard to this clone: One end of the junction does not line up with germline, which may come from a read error. The chain links TRBV29-1 to TRBJ2-5, with D unresolved. The CDR3 covers 14 residues. Germline CDR1 is SQVTM and CDR2 is ANQGSEA. The CDR3 region is CSVKDNTKGETQYF. CDR3 nucleotides: TGCAGCGTTAAAGATAACACAAAAGGGGAGACCCAGTACTTC.

The chain has TRBV19 and TRBJ2-7, with TRBD1 identical over 8 bases. V shed 5 bases and J 1 base; nucleotides not matched to a gene: 4. The CDR3 loop spans 14 amino acids. CDR1 is LNHDA and CDR2 is SQIVND in the germline V gene (reference sequence). CDR3 sequence reads: CASSWTGISYEQYF. The CDR3 nucleotides are TGTGCCAGTAGTTGGACAGGGATTTCCTACGAGCAGTACTTC.

The chain has TRBV18 and TRBJ1-5; 7 bases align to TRBD1. V lost 5 bases, J lost 6 bases, and 4 bases stayed unmatched. Per germline, CDR1 KGHSH and CDR2 LQKENI. The CDR3 spans 13 residues. CDR3 residues: CASSSDRAQPQHF. CDR3 nucleotide sequence: TGTGCCAGCTCAAGCGACAGGGCTCAGCCCCAGCATTTT.

The rearrangement links TRBV7-8 to TRBJ1-3, with D maybe TRBD1 (6 bases). The germline V gene encodes CDR1 SGHVS and CDR2 FQNEAQ. V dropped 4 bases and J dropped 0 bases, with 10 bases sitting between them. The CDR3 is made up of 15 amino acids. The CDR3 DNA reads as TGTGCCAGCAGCTCCGGACAGTCCTCTGGAAACACCATATATTTT. Amino acid sequence: CASSSGQSSGNTIYF.

This clone is medium-sized within its sample. Within the sample, other DNA sequences also encode this same CDR3. The V call is TRBV18, the J call TRBJ2-7; weak D call: TRBD1 (6 bases). This CDR3 has 15 amino acids. V was clipped by 0 bases and J by 2 bases, with 11 bases between them. The germline CDR1 and CDR2 sequences are KGHSH and LQKENI. CDR3 loop: CASSPPAGAAYEQYF. The CDR3, as DNA: TGTGCCAGCTCACCACCGGCAGGGGCTGCCTACGAGCAGTACTTC.

The chain employs TRBV28 and TRBJ2-1, with TRBD1 identical over 10 bases. V gave up 7 bases and J gave up 6 bases; unmatched junction bases: 9. CDR1 and CDR2 (germline): MDHEN, SYDVKM. The CDR3 is made up of 15 amino acids. CDR3 nucleotides: TGTGCCAGCAACCCCTCCGGGACAGGGGTCAATGAGCAGTTCTTC. It is translated as CASNPSGTGVNEQFF.

V is TRBV19 and J is TRBJ2-7; 14 bases are a match to TRBD2. J was trimmed by 0 bases and V by 4 bases; bases with no gene match: 14. Per the germline V gene, CDR1 is LNHDA and CDR2 is SQIVND (reference sequence). This CDR3 is 20 amino acids long. CDR3: CASSSRPGLAGVLSSYEQYF. DNA of the CDR3: TGTGCCAGTAGTAGCCGACCGGGACTAGCGGGAGTGCTAAGCTCCTACGAGCAGTACTTC.

The chain recombines TRBV5-6 with TRBJ2-1; 12 bases agree with TRBD1. Germline assignment: CDR1 SGHDT and CDR2 YYEEEE. The CDR3 spans 17 residues. Germline trimming cut 0 bases from V and 9 bases from J; bases unmatched to any gene: 10. CDR3 region: CASSLAGGQGAKGEQFF. CDR3 nucleotide sequence: TGTGCCAGCAGCTTGGCCGGGGGACAGGGGGCCAAGGGTGAGCAGTTCTTC.

This clone has a single count. The chain uses TRBV6-6 and TRBJ2-2, with TRBD1 matching 8 bases. The CDR3 is 15 residues long. The germline V gene encodes CDR1 MNHNY and CDR2 SVGAGI (reference sequence). Trimming took 10 bases from V and 1 from J; bases not matched to a gene: 8. In nucleotides, the CDR3 is TGTGCCACAAAGACCGGGACAGGGAACACCGGGGAGCTGTTTTTT. Translating gives CATKTGTGNTGELFF.

The rearrangement uses TRBV4-1 and TRBJ1-4, with D perhaps TRBD1 (6 bases). The ends were cut back, 0 bases at V and 7 bases at J, with 21 bases in the middle. Germline V gene sequence: CDR1 MGHRA, CDR2 YSYEKL. The CDR3 is 18 amino acids. The CDR3 DNA reads TGCGCCAGCAGCCAAGATTCAACGGGGAACGTAGGGGGTGAAAAACTGTTTTTT. The encoded protein is CASSQDSTGNVGGEKLFF.